The 23 T cell receptor beta chains in this list originate from one sample, sequenced in a study of OX40 agonist ivuxolimab in advanced cancers. Sequenced by immunoSEQ multiplex PCR; TCRdb stores in-frame clones only, minus some. The sample gives more than 50,000 clones, 89% of which show up once; 9.5% to 15% is in the top ten. This specimen was CD4+ or CD8+ T cells sorted from blood, taken in a trial of the OX40 agonist ivuxolimab. These TCRs come from an adult with an advanced solid tumor such as melanoma, head and neck, liver or kidney cancer.

The CDR3 loop reads CASSFGLAGWYEQYF. CDR3 sequence (DNA): TGTGCCAGCAGTTTTGGCCTAGCGGGATGGTACGAGCAGTACTTC. The rearrangement links TRBV27 to TRBJ2-7; the match to TRBD2 covers 9 bases. Trimming at V came to 3 bases and at J to 4 bases, leaving 7 bases not matched to a gene. This CDR3 spans 15 amino acids. CDR1 is MNHEY, CDR2 SMNVEV, per germline (reference sequence).

The chain links TRBV7-9 to TRBJ2-7; 7 bases are shared with TRBD2. CDR1 and CDR2 from the germline V gene are SEHNR and FQNEAQ (reference sequence). After removal of 7 bases from V and 6 bases from J, the junction contained 3 bases not matched to a gene. The CDR3 consists of 11 residues. The CDR3 nucleotides are TGTGCCAGCACCAGCGGGGTCGAGCAGTACTTC. Translating it yields CASTSGVEQYF. Based on the CDR3 plus reference TRBV7-9 and TRBJ2-7, the full variable domain is DTGVSQNPRHKITKRGQNVTFRCDPISEHNRLYWYRQTLGQGPEFLTYFQNEAQLEKSRLLSDRFSAERPKGSFSTLEIQRTEQGDSAMYLCASTSGVEQYFGPGTRLTVT.

This chain connects TRBV2 to TRBJ2-1; a possible D gene is TRBD1 (6 bases). The CDR3 runs to 17 residues. With 6 bases removed from V and 0 bases from J, the gap between germline ends came to 18 bases. Germline V gene lookup returns CDR1 SNHLY and CDR2 FYNNEI. Here the CDR3 reads CASSSLTGTSSYNEQFF. The CDR3 coding sequence is TGTGCCAGCAGCAGTTTAACAGGGACGAGCTCCTACAATGAGCAGTTCTTC.

The CDR3 loop is CASSSSGTGGTEAFF. CDR3 bases: TGCGCCAGCAGCTCATCCGGGACAGGGGGCACTGAAGCTTTCTTT. This chain joins TRBV4-1 and TRBJ1-1; 11 nucleotides agree with TRBD1. The CDR3 is made up of 15 amino acids. Germline loops: CDR1 MGHRA, CDR2 YSYEKL. Unmatched junction bases numbered 6, after V lost 5 bases and J lost 4 bases.

This chain joins TRBV6-1 and TRBJ2-7; 9 nucleotides match TRBD2. After removal of 7 bases from V and 6 bases from J, the junction contained 13 bases not matched to a gene. This CDR3 region has 15 residues. Germline V gives CDR1 MNHNS, CDR2 SASEGT. CDR3 in amino acids: CASTQVGLAITEQYF. The CDR3 coding sequence is TGTGCCAGCACCCAAGTGGGACTAGCAATTACCGAGCAGTACTTC.

CDR3 in amino acids: CASSPSSYNSPLHF. CDR3 DNA: TGTGCCAGTAGTCCAAGCTCCTATAATTCACCCCTCCACTTT. The V gene is TRBV19, the J gene TRBJ1-6; no definite D call. V was trimmed by 5 bases and J by 0 bases, leaving 5 bases between them. There are 14 residues in the CDR3. Looked up from germline, CDR1 is LNHDA and CDR2 is SQIVND (reference sequence).

CDR3 loop: CASSSRQTGRGNIQYF. CDR3 nucleotide sequence: TGTGCCAGCAGTTCCCGCCAGACAGGGAGGGGAAACATTCAGTACTTC. The chain joins TRBV28 to TRBJ2-4; D tentatively fits TRBD1 or TRBD2 (7 bases each). Trimming shortened V by 4 bases and J by 6 bases, and 19 bases separated the two germline ends. The germline CDR1 and CDR2 sequences are MDHEN and SYDVKM. This CDR3 has 16 residues.

V is TRBV28 and J is TRBJ2-5, with D perhaps TRBD1 (6 bases). This CDR3 has 16 residues. Trimming removed 2 bases at V and 5 bases at J, with 18 bases between. CDR1 and CDR2 (germline): MDHEN, SYDVKM. This chain's CDR3 is CASSLARVRGGETQYF. The CDR3 nucleotides are TGTGCCAGCAGTTTAGCACGCGTCAGGGGTGGGGAGACCCAGTACTTC.

The chain links TRBV10-1 to TRBJ2-7, with 9 positions matching TRBD1. Germline CDR1 and CDR2: WNHNN and SYGVQD (reference sequence). The V gene end was trimmed by 3 bases and the J gene end by 2 bases; junction bases not matched to a gene: 5. The CDR3 consists of 15 residues. In DNA form, the CDR3 reads TGCGCCAGCAGTGAATCGACAGGGGGGGCCTACGAGCAGTACTTC. It yields the protein CASSESTGGAYEQYF.

The V gene is TRBV6-6, the J gene TRBJ2-4; D perhaps matches TRBD2 (6 bases). CDR1 is MNHNY, CDR2 SVGAGI, per germline (reference sequence). Trimming shortened V by 3 bases and J by 4 bases, and 10 bases separated the two germline ends. The CDR3 covers 14 residues. The CDR3 DNA sequence: TGTGCCAGCAGTTATGTGACTAGTAAAAACATTCAGTACTTC. Its translation is CASSYVTSKNIQYF.

The CDR3 sequence is CASSVLRSGAPNNEQFF. The CDR3 DNA reads TGTGCCAGCAGCGTTCTTAGAAGCGGGGCCCCTAACAATGAGCAGTTCTTC. V usage is TRBV9 and J usage is TRBJ2-1, with 7 bases lining up with TRBD2. The ends lost 2 bases at V and 5 bases at J; junction bases unmatched: 13. The length of the CDR3 is 17 residues. Germline V gene sequence: CDR1 SGDLS, CDR2 YYNGEE.

The rearrangement joins TRBV27 to TRBJ2-3; D is uncertain. Trimming took 9 bases from V and 1 from J, leaving 14 bases between them. Germline assignment: CDR1 MNHEY and CDR2 SMNVEV (reference sequence). The length of the CDR3 is 14 residues. The CDR3 region has the DNA TGTGCCAGTGGGATGGGCTTTGGCACAGATACGCAGTATTTT. It encodes CASGMGFGTDTQYF.

V is TRBV19 and J is TRBJ2-7, with a tentative D call TRBD2 (6 bases). The CDR3 is made up of 15 amino acids. Trimming took 8 bases from V and 0 from J, leaving 17 bases between them. Germline-derived CDR1 and CDR2 are LNHDA and SQIVND (reference sequence). The chain's CDR3 is CASATTSLSSYEQYF. The CDR3 nucleotides are TGTGCCAGTGCAACTACTAGCTTATCCTCCTACGAGCAGTACTTC.

CDR3 in amino acids: CASRPGTEDQPQHF. CDR3 coding DNA: TGTGCCAGCAGACCCGGGACAGAGGATCAGCCCCAGCATTTT. The J gene is TRBJ1-5, the V gene TRBV6-5; TRBD1 aligns across 7 bases. Germline V gene sequence: CDR1 MNHEY, CDR2 SVGAGI. V lost 6 bases and J lost 5; bases outside the gene matches: 7. The CDR3 runs 14 residues.

This chain joins TRBV20-1 and TRBJ2-1; D is undetermined. The length of the CDR3 is 9 residues. CDR1 DFQATT and CDR2 SNEGSKA come from the germline V gene (reference sequence). V was cut by 1 base and J by 9 bases, with 1 base left in between. CDR3 bases: TGCAGTGCTAGAGTTGAGCAGTTCTTC. Amino acids: CSARVEQFF.

The V and J genes are TRBV7-9 and TRBJ2-7, with 8 nucleotides matching TRBD2. Trimming at V came to 1 base and at J to 4 bases, leaving 9 bases not matched to a gene. Germline CDR1 is SEHNR and CDR2 is FQNEAQ (reference sequence). The CDR3 consists of 16 residues. CDR3 in amino acids: CASSLVSTGGVYEQYF. CDR3 DNA sequence: TGTGCCAGCAGCTTAGTTTCAACGGGAGGGGTATACGAGCAGTACTTC.

The chain has TRBV5-4 and TRBJ2-7, with TRBD1 identical over 11 bases. Germline V lookup: CDR1 SGHNT, CDR2 YYREEE (reference sequence). The CDR3 sequence is 15 residues long. V lost 0 bases to trimming and J lost 4 bases; unmatched junction nucleotides: 3. CDR3 bases: TGTGCCAGCAGCTTGGTCGGACAGGGGGCATACGAGCAGTACTTC. It specifies CASSLVGQGAYEQYF.

The rearrangement uses TRBV7-9 and TRBJ2-3; D may be TRBD2 (5 bases). This CDR3 contains 12 residues. The V and J ends lost 6 bases and 8 bases respectively, with 12 bases between them. Germline V gene sequence: CDR1 SEHNR, CDR2 FQNEAQ (reference sequence). This CDR3 is CASSSTLGTQYF. The CDR3 bases are TGTGCCAGCAGTTCCACACTAGGTACGCAGTATTTT.

V and J are TRBV7-9 and TRBJ1-2, with 9 nucleotides matching TRBD1. The germline gives CDR1 SEHNR, CDR2 FQNEAQ (reference sequence). V lost 3 bases, J lost 8 bases, and 16 bases stayed unmatched. The CDR3 is 17 residues long. CDR3 sequence reads: CASSFDGTGFESLGYTF. The CDR3 nucleotides read TGTGCCAGCAGCTTCGACGGGACAGGGTTTGAAAGTTTGGGCTACACCTTC.

This chain connects TRBV19 to TRBJ1-6; 7 bases are shared with TRBD1. The CDR3 totals 16 residues. V was clipped by 1 base and J by 6 bases; unmatched bases: 6. The germline V gene has CDR1 LNHDA and CDR2 SQIVND (reference sequence). DNA of the CDR3: TGTGCCAGTAGTATAGTAGGCGGGACAGTTAATTCACCCCTCCACTTT. This encodes CASSIVGGTVNSPLHF.

The chain has TRBV30 and TRBJ1-1, with a tentative D call TRBD1 (5 bases). Per germline, CDR1 GTSNPN and CDR2 SVGIG (reference sequence). V lost 3 bases to trimming and J lost 6 bases, with 11 bases between them. The CDR3 loop spans 12 amino acids. The CDR3 sequence: CAWRDSMPEAFF. In nucleotides, the CDR3 is TGTGCCTGGAGAGACAGCATGCCTGAAGCTTTCTTT.

The chain joins TRBV18 to TRBJ2-4; 8 bases match TRBD2. The CDR3 is 14 residues long. Looked up from germline, CDR1 is KGHSH and CDR2 is LQKENI. V lost 3 bases, J lost 8 bases, and 6 bases stayed unmatched. CDR3: CASSPPGGGHIQYF. The CDR3, as DNA: TGTGCCAGCTCACCCCCGGGAGGGGGGCACATTCAGTACTTC. Combining the CDR3 with reference TRBV18 and TRBJ2-4 gives the whole variable domain NAGVMQNPRHLVRRRGQEARLRCSPMKGHSHVYWYRQLPEEGLKFMVYLQKENIIDESGMPKERFSAEFPKEGPSILRIQQVVRGDSAAYFCASSPPGGGHIQYFGAGTRLSVL.

This sequence joins TRBV7-9 and TRBJ2-1; the D gene is possibly TRBD2 (5 bases). The CDR3 length is 12 residues. Germline V gene data show CDR1 as SEHNR and CDR2 as FQNEAQ (reference sequence). Trimming cost V 4 bases and J 8 bases, with 9 bases left between them. The CDR3 nucleotides read TGTGCCAGCAGCTCCGAGAGGGATGAGCAGTTCTTC. Protein: CASSSERDEQFF. The entire variable domain, with the rest obtained from reference TRBV7-9 and TRBJ2-1, is as follows: DTGVSQNPRHKITKRGQNVTFRCDPISEHNRLYWYRQTLGQGPEFLTYFQNEAQLEKSRLLSDRFSAERPKGSFSTLEIQRTEQGDSAMYLCASSSERDEQFFGPGTRLTVL.